This T cell receptor beta chain emerged from a study of identical twins. Study observations and caveats: Within beta out-of-frame sequences, the excess sharing observed between twins was weaker. There were fewer insertions in abundant cord blood beta clonotypes, but memory repertoires showed no such pattern.

Donors uniformly comprised healthy Caucasians. This CDR3 is built from 15 residues. The germline gives CDR1 SEHNR, CDR2 FQNEAQ (reference sequence). The V end lost 2 bases, the J end lost 6 bases, and 14 bases lay between the germline ends. Template switching added a universal primer binding site, and final cDNA carried unique molecular identifiers. TCRdb fed the 5' RACE reads into MiXCR, producing one record per CDR3 protein. This table holds around 490,000 distinct CDR3 sequences, approximately 20% found once. This clonotype turned up a few times. The antigen is not known. Another study also made use of these data, one on yellow fever vaccine responses in identical twins.

This sequence was found in a woman aged 18-29 years in good health. Sequencing used CD4+ T cells sorted from blood. This chain links TRBV7-9 with TRBJ2-1, with D maybe TRBD1 (6 bases). CDR3 residues: CASSLYRDFSNEQFF. The CDR3 coding sequence is TGTGCCAGCAGCTTATACAGGGATTTCAGCAATGAGCAGTTCTTC. Looking up the rest from reference TRBV7-9 and TRBJ2-1 gives the full variable domain: DTGVSQNPRHKITKRGQNVTFRCDPISEHNRLYWYRQTLGQGPEFLTYFQNEAQLEKSRLLSDRFSAERPKGSFSTLEIQRTEQGDSAMYLCASSLYRDFSNEQFFGPGTRLTVL.